Listed here is a single T cell receptor beta chain. Clones were read by immunoSEQ multiplex PCR, and TCRdb kept only the in-frame ones, dropping some. The data show under 90,000 clones, approximately 85% seen once. This sample is part of a study of OX40 agonist ivuxolimab in advanced cancers. The germline CDR1 and CDR2 sequences are MNHEY and SMNVEV (reference sequence). V was cut by 5 bases and J by 5 bases, with 15 bases left in between. CDR3 length: 14 residues. The sample here was CD4+ or CD8+ T cells sorted from blood, taken in a trial of the OX40 agonist ivuxolimab. The genes are TRBV27 and TRBJ1-2; D is possibly TRBD1 (5 bases). This receptor was obtained from an adult with an advanced solid tumor such as melanoma, head and neck, liver or kidney cancer. This chain's CDR3 is CASSAKGGTYGYTF. The CDR3 DNA sequence: TGTGCCAGCAGTGCAAAGGGTGGGACGTATGGCTACACCTTC.